This T cell receptor (beta chain) was recorded in a study of cytomegalovirus exposure and HLA in healthy donors. Primers: 60 Vbeta forward and 13 Jbeta reverse. Assay used: immunoSEQ multiplex PCR; TCRdb lists only in-frame clones, some missing. The data show approximately 170,000 clones, roughly 80% seen once. The clonotype originates from a human donor in good health. Sequenced material: PBMCs.

The CDR3 loop is CASSAQVPSYNEQFF. Here the CDR3 DNA reads TGTGCCAGCAGTGCACAAGTACCCTCCTACAATGAGCAGTTCTTC. The chain links TRBV27 to TRBJ2-1; D gene uncertain. Germline V gene sequence: CDR1 MNHEY, CDR2 SMNVEV (reference sequence). This CDR3 is 15 amino acids long. V was cut by 5 bases and J by 0 bases, with 11 bases left in between.